These 14 T cell receptor beta chains were all obtained from the same sample, sequenced in a study of OX40 agonist ivuxolimab in advanced cancers. Sequenced by immunoSEQ multiplex PCR; TCRdb stores in-frame clones only, minus some. Of approximately 41,000 clones in the sample, about 83% were seen once. The material sequenced was CD4+ or CD8+ T cells sorted from blood, taken in a trial of the OX40 agonist ivuxolimab. The receptors shown here come from an adult with an advanced solid tumor such as melanoma, head and neck, liver or kidney cancer.

This chain connects TRBV7-9 to TRBJ2-5, with D perhaps matching TRBD1 (6 bases). Germline CDR1 SEHNR, CDR2 FQNEAQ (reference sequence). The CDR3 length is 15 residues. Trimming cost V 4 bases and J 2 bases, with 14 bases left between them. As DNA, the CDR3 is TGTGCCAGCAGCTCAGGGGACGGCCAACAAGAGACCCAGTACTTC. It is translated as CASSSGDGQQETQYF.

J is TRBJ2-1 and V is TRBV10-1, with TRBD2 matching 8 bases. This CDR3 contains 15 residues. J gave up 4 bases and V 7 bases, and 9 bases lay outside the gene matches. Germline CDR1 and CDR2: WNHNN and SYGVQD (reference sequence). Here the CDR3 DNA reads TGCGCCAGCAACAAAAGGACTAGCACATACAATGAGCAGTTCTTC. Translation gives CASNKRTSTYNEQFF.

The chain carries TRBV18 and TRBJ1-3; no firm D call. The CDR3 runs to 13 residues. The V gene lost 2 bases and the J gene lost 3 bases, with 5 bases spanning the gap. The germline gives CDR1 KGHSH, CDR2 LQKENI. The CDR3 reads CASSPNNGNTIYF. DNA for the CDR3: TGTGCCAGCTCACCAAACAATGGAAACACCATATATTTT. The full variable domain, in which reference TRBV18 and TRBJ1-3 provide the parts outside the CDR3, is NAGVMQNPRHLVRRRGQEARLRCSPMKGHSHVYWYRQLPEEGLKFMVYLQKENIIDESGMPKERFSAEFPKEGPSILRIQQVVRGDSAAYFCASSPNNGNTIYFGEGSWLTVV.

The chain has TRBV2 and TRBJ2-3; TRBD2 agrees at 9 bases. V dropped 3 bases and J dropped 0; count of bases not matched to a gene: 4. The CDR3 has 16 residues. The germline V gene has CDR1 SNHLY and CDR2 FYNNEI. The CDR3 DNA reads TGTGCCAGCAGTGATCGGACTAGCGCTAGCACAGATACGCAGTATTTT. Translating gives CASSDRTSASTDTQYF.

The chain links TRBV5-1 to TRBJ1-3; the D is unclear. The CDR3 contains 13 residues. Germline V gives CDR1 SGHRS, CDR2 YFSETQ. V lost 0 bases and J lost 4, with 5 bases in between. The CDR3 nucleotides read TGCGCCAGCAGCTTGGGGCAGGGAAACACCATATATTTT. It yields the protein CASSLGQGNTIYF.

This chain links TRBV2 with TRBJ2-5; D is perhaps TRBD2 (5 bases). The V gene's germline CDR1 is SNHLY and CDR2 FYNNEI. The CDR3 has 13 residues. Trimming removed 3 bases at V and 4 bases at J, with 9 bases between. The CDR3 sequence: CASSDGEGETQYF. The CDR3 bases are TGTGCCAGCAGTGACGGCGAGGGAGAGACCCAGTACTTC.

The chain joins TRBV5-4 to TRBJ2-3, with D hard to call. The V and J ends lost 1 base and 0 bases respectively, with 6 bases between them. Germline lookup yields CDR1 SGHNT and CDR2 YYREEE (reference sequence). The CDR3 runs 14 residues. CDR3: CASSLTQSTDTQYF. The CDR3 DNA sequence: TGTGCCAGCAGCTTGACCCAAAGCACAGATACGCAGTATTTT.

Turning to this clone: No conserved phenylalanine or tryptophan ends this CDR3, so it is likely a read error. The DNA is left out, because the CDR3 cannot be placed on it with certainty; the CDR3 is given as TCRdb lists it. The chain recombines TRBV6-1 with TRBJ2-7; the table's TRBD1 call for D was not verified on the DNA. The CDR3 comprises 8 residues, both ends counted. The germline V gene encodes CDR1 MNHNS and CDR2 SASEGT. The CDR3 region is CASRPDRD.

V and J are TRBV6-1 and TRBJ1-1; D gene uncertain. Trimming took 2 bases from V and 6 from J, leaving 10 bases between them. CDR3 size: 13 residues. CDR1 MNHNS and CDR2 SASEGT come from the germline V gene. In nucleotides, the CDR3 is TGTGCCAGCAGTGAAAACGAGGCACCTGAAGCTTTCTTT. This gives the protein CASSENEAPEAFF.

This clone was seen more than once but under ten times. The chain joins TRBV6-6 to TRBJ2-5; D unclear. V was clipped by 3 bases and J by 4 bases, with 12 bases between them. The CDR3 runs to 14 residues. Germline CDR1 and CDR2: MNHNY and SVGAGI (reference sequence). This CDR3 is CASSYRTALETQYF. In DNA, the CDR3 is TGTGCCAGCAGTTATCGAACGGCCTTAGAGACCCAGTACTTC.

The chain couples TRBV6-6 to TRBJ1-2; D not resolved. Germline V CDR1 and CDR2: MNHNY, SVGAGI (reference sequence). V dropped 6 bases and J dropped 7 bases, with 18 bases sitting between them. The CDR3 runs to 14 residues. CDR3 coding DNA: TGTGCCAGCAGCTTGGCCTCGGGGAATTTTGGCTACACCTTC. It codes for CASSLASGNFGYTF.

This clone showed up just once. The chain carries TRBV19 and TRBJ1-1; TRBD1 matches at 9 bases. The J segment lost 5 bases and the V segment lost 9 bases, leaving 7 bases of the junction unmatched. Germline CDR1 reads LNHDA; CDR2 reads SQIVND (reference sequence). CDR3 length equals 13 residues. The CDR3 nucleotides are TGTGCCAGCCGGGACAGGGTATGGACTGAAGCTTTCTTT. Translated, it gives CASRDRVWTEAFF.

The chain combines TRBV27 with TRBJ2-3; 9 bases fit TRBD1. The CDR3 spans 14 residues. J was trimmed by 5 bases and V by 7 bases; bases with no gene match: 7. Germline-derived CDR1 and CDR2 are MNHEY and SMNVEV (reference sequence). The CDR3 bases are TGTGCCAGCATCCGGGACAGGGACGGAGATACGCAGTATTTT. It is translated as CASIRDRDGDTQYF.

The genes are TRBV5-8 and TRBJ1-6; no definite D call. The germline V and J ends were trimmed by 1 base and 0 bases, with 17 bases remaining between them. Germline CDR1 reads SGHTS; CDR2 reads YDEGEE. There are 19 residues in the CDR3. CDR3 DNA: TGTGCCAGCAGCTTGATCACCCATACCGCTAGCTCCTATAATTCACCCCTCCACTTT. Translation gives CASSLITHTASSYNSPLHF.